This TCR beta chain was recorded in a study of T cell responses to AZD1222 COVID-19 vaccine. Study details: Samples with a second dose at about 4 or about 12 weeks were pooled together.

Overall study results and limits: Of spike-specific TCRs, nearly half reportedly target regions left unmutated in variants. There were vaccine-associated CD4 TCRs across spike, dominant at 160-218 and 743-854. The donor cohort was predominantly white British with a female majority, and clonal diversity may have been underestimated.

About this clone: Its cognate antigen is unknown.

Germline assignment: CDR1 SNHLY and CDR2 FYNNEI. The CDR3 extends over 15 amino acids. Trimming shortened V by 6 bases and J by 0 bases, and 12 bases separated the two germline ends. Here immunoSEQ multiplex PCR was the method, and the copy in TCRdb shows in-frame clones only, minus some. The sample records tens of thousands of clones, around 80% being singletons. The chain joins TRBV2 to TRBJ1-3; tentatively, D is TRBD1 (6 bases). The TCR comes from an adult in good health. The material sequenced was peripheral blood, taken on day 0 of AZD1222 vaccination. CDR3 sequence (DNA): TGTGCCAGCAGGGCAGGGGTTTTCTCTGGAAACACCATATATTTT. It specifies CASRAGVFSGNTIYF.